This TCR beta chain was recovered during a study of identical twins. Regarding the study as a whole: Zero-insertion analyses could be partly confounded by invariant MAIT and iNKT cells.

Template switching added a universal primer binding site, and final cDNA carried unique molecular identifiers. TCRdb re-called the 5' RACE reads through MiXCR, storing one row per CDR3 protein. The sample has under 250,000 distinct CDR3 sequences; roughly 9.4% are singletons. Many counts were recorded for this clonotype. Its antigen remains unidentified. Germline CDR1 and CDR2: SGHTA and FQGNSA. The CDR3 is made up of 13 amino acids. V was shortened by 5 bases and J by 7 bases, with 12 bases between the two germline ends. The V gene is TRBV7-2, the J gene TRBJ2-1, with D perhaps assigned TRBD1 or TRBD2 (5 bases each). This TCR was recovered from a woman younger than 30 in good health. Specimen: memory (CD45RO+) T cells sorted from blood. The CDR3 DNA follows: TGTGCCAGCAGCCCCATGGGGGTGAATGAGCAGTTCTTC. Protein sequence: CASSPMGVNEQFF.